These T cell receptor beta chains were read from a single sample in a study of blood T cell repertoires in COVID-19. Profiled with immunoSEQ multiplex PCR; TCRdb holds only in-frame clones, not every one. The table records approximately 230,000 clones, around 82% of them present only once. Material: peripheral blood. The source of these receptors is a woman aged 80 or over with active or convalescent COVID-19. Each CDR3 is given with its conserved first and last residue. The D gene is left open where the match is weak. Expanded clones are given a class, and other clones once, few, many or no size at all.

CDR3: CASSPSRPSYNSPLHF
DNA: TGTGCCAGCTCGCCGTCCAGGCCTTCCTATAATTCACCCCTCCACTTT
J: TRBJ1-6
D: .
size: .
V: TRBV18

CDR3: CASSYRVGEAFF
DNA: TGTGCCAGCAGTTACAGGGTCGGGGAAGCTTTCTTT
J: TRBJ1-1
D: .
size: .
V: TRBV28

CDR3: CASSKGGQGYSGANVLTF
DNA: TGTGCCAGCAGCAAAGGGGGACAGGGATATTCTGGGGCCAACGTCCTGACTTTC
J: TRBJ2-6
D: .
size: once
V: TRBV21-1

CDR3: CATSREGQAYEQYF
DNA: TGTGCCACCAGCAGAGAAGGACAGGCCTACGAGCAGTACTTC
J: TRBJ2-7
D: TRBD1
size: .
V: TRBV15

CDR3: CASSSGQSRNSPLHF
DNA: TGTGCCAGTAGTTCAGGACAGTCTCGAAATTCACCCCTCCACTTT
J: TRBJ1-6
D: .
size: few
V: TRBV19

CDR3: CASSQEGRVSGNTIYF
DNA: TGTGCCAGCAGCCAAGAGGGCAGGGTCTCTGGAAACACCATATATTTT
J: TRBJ1-3
D: .
size: few
V: TRBV3-1/TRBV3-2

CDR3: CATSGVGGTEAFF
DNA: TGTGCCACCAGTGGGGTGGGGGGGACTGAAGCTTTCTTT
J: TRBJ1-1
D: .
size: once
V: TRBV24-1

CDR3: CSVGAGYEQYF
DNA: TGCAGCGTTGGGGCCGGCTACGAGCAGTACTTC
J: TRBJ2-7
D: .
size: .
V: TRBV29-1

CDR3: CASSGLLNTEAFF
DNA: TGCGCCAGCAGTGGACTGTTGAACACTGAAGCTTTCTTT
J: TRBJ1-1
D: .
size: .
V: TRBV10-2

CDR3: CASRLAGQETQYF
DNA: TGTGCCAGCAGGCTAGCGGGCCAAGAGACCCAGTACTTC
J: TRBJ2-5
D: TRBD2
size: .
V: TRBV28

CDR3: CASSTTNSDTQYF
DNA: TGCGCCAGCAGCACTACTAATTCAGATACGCAGTATTTT
J: TRBJ2-3
D: .
size: .
V: TRBV5-1

CDR3: CASSRSGSSGNTIYF
DNA: TGTGCCAGCAGTCGATCAGGGAGCTCTGGAAACACCATATATTTT
J: TRBJ1-3
D: .
size: .
V: TRBV6-6

CDR3: CASSQGLRNSYEQYF
DNA: TGTGCCAGCAGCCAAGGACTACGAAACTCCTACGAGCAGTACTTC
J: TRBJ2-7
D: .
size: once
V: TRBV3-1/TRBV3-2

CDR3: CASSSPFVAVNEQFF
DNA: TGTGCCAGCAGCTCCCCCTTTGTGGCAGTAAATGAGCAGTTCTTC
J: TRBJ2-1
D: .
size: once
V: TRBV9

CDR3: CASIALGGANTEAFF
DNA: TGTGCCAGCATTGCCCTGGGAGGGGCGAACACTGAAGCTTTCTTT
J: TRBJ1-1
D: .
size: .
V: TRBV6-5

CDR3: CASSSGQLTDTQYF
DNA: TGTGCCAGCAGCTCGGGACAGCTCACAGATACGCAGTATTTT
J: TRBJ2-3
D: TRBD1
size: .
V: TRBV7-8

CDR3: CASSFGSRTGSTDTQYF
DNA: TGTGCCAGCAGTTTTGGGTCCCGGACAGGTAGCACAGATACGCAGTATTTT
J: TRBJ2-3
D: TRBD1
size: .
V: TRBV27

CDR3: CATSDSARGKLFF
DNA: TGTGCCACCAGTGATTCGGCCCGGGGAAAACTGTTTTTT
J: TRBJ1-4
D: .
size: many
V: TRBV24-1

CDR3: CASSQDPGGGEKLFF
DNA: TGTGCCAGCAGCCAAGATCCGGGGGGCGGAGAAAAACTGTTTTTT
J: TRBJ1-4
D: .
size: .
V: TRBV3-1/TRBV3-2

CDR3: CASSSGTGEWAEAFF
DNA: TGTGCCAGCAGCTCCGGGACAGGGGAGTGGGCTGAAGCTTTCTTT
J: TRBJ1-1
D: TRBD1
size: .
V: TRBV3-1/TRBV3-2

CDR3: CASSLSGSQPQHF
DNA: TGCGCCAGCAGCTTGAGCGGGAGCCAGCCCCAGCATTTT
J: TRBJ1-5
D: .
size: .
V: TRBV5-1

CDR3: CASSRTSTLRETQYF
DNA: TGTGCCAGCAGCCGAACGTCGACCCTGAGGGAGACCCAGTACTTC
J: TRBJ2-5
D: .
size: .
V: TRBV3-1/TRBV3-2

CDR3: CATLAGTGLSYEQYF
DNA: TGTGCCACATTAGCCGGGACAGGGTTATCCTACGAGCAGTACTTC
J: TRBJ2-7
D: TRBD1
size: .
V: TRBV10-3

CDR3: CALTSFPERGFQETQYF
DNA: TGTGCACTCACTTCATTTCCGGAGCGGGGCTTCCAAGAGACCCAGTACTTC
J: TRBJ2-5
D: .
size: .
V: TRBV12-2

CDR3: CASSALGNGVDEQFF
DNA: TGTGCCAGCAGCGCACTGGGGAACGGGGTCGATGAGCAGTTCTTC
J: TRBJ2-1
D: .
size: .
V: TRBV7-7

CDR3: CASSGASGRTDTQYF
DNA: TGTGCCAGCAGCGGGGCTAGCGGGAGGACAGATACGCAGTATTTT
J: TRBJ2-3
D: TRBD2
size: .
V: TRBV9

CDR3: CASSSGLAGRSTDTQYF
DNA: TGTGCCAGTAGTTCGGGACTAGCGGGGCGAAGCACAGATACGCAGTATTTT
J: TRBJ2-3
D: TRBD2
size: once
V: TRBV19

CDR3: CASSESGGGRTDTQYF
DNA: TGCGCCAGCAGTGAGTCGGGCGGGGGGCGGACAGATACGCAGTATTTT
J: TRBJ2-3
D: TRBD2
size: .
V: TRBV10-1

CDR3: CASSKESCGGRSAYEQYF
DNA: TGTGCCAGCAGCAAAGAGAGTTGTGGCGGGAGGTCGGCCTACGAGCAGTACTTC
J: TRBJ2-7
D: .
size: .
V: TRBV21-1